Shown below are 18 T cell receptor beta chains from a single sample sequenced in a study of siplizumab effects on memory and regulatory T cells (dated by TCRdb to the late 2010s). Library preparation used the immunoSEQ multiplex PCR assay. TCRdb re-hosts the immuneACCESS table, in-frame sequences only. Its copies lack some clones; in the studies checked, an unresolved V gene accounts for under half of them, and the cause for the rest is not known. In all, the sample holds some 96,000 clones, and 91% of those were seen once. The top ten constitute roughly 0.16% of the sample. The source material was CD4+ T cells sorted from blood. The receptor set was obtained from a human donor in good health.

This sequence joins TRBV4-1 and TRBJ2-3; 10 bases are a match to TRBD2. V dropped 2 bases and J dropped 2; count of bases not matched to a gene: 7. Germline-derived CDR1 and CDR2 are MGHRA and YSYEKL. The CDR3 has 17 residues. CDR3 in amino acids: CASSQNPSGGPTDTQYF. The CDR3 bases are TGCGCCAGCAGCCAAAATCCTAGCGGGGGACCCACAGATACGCAGTATTTT.

The chain links TRBV19 to TRBJ1-5, with TRBD1 identical over 8 bases. The CDR3 sequence is 15 residues long. The V gene end was trimmed by 0 bases and the J gene end by 5 bases; junction bases not matched to a gene: 3. Looked up from germline, CDR1 is LNHDA and CDR2 is SQIVND (reference sequence). CDR3 DNA: TGTGCCAGTAGTATAGAGTGGACAGGGCATCAGCCCCAGCATTTT. Translation: CASSIEWTGHQPQHF.

The chain joins TRBV2 to TRBJ2-2; D is ambiguous. CDR1 is SNHLY, CDR2 FYNNEI, per germline. The V and J ends lost 5 bases and 5 bases respectively, with 15 bases between them. The CDR3 is 15 residues long. The CDR3 nucleotides read TGTGCCAGCAGTCTCTTGTCGGGCTCGACCGGGGAGCTGTTTTTT. Translated, it gives CASSLLSGSTGELFF.

The rearrangement joins TRBV28 to TRBJ1-3; D gene unclear. CDR1 and CDR2 from the germline V gene are MDHEN and SYDVKM. The V gene lost 1 base and the J gene lost 8 bases, with 12 bases spanning the gap. This CDR3 contains 14 residues. The CDR3 protein is CASSLYSGSDTIYF. Here the CDR3 DNA reads TGTGCCAGCAGTTTATATAGTGGATCGGACACCATATATTTT.

The J gene is TRBJ1-3, the V gene TRBV6-5; possibly TRBD1 for D (6 bases). Looked up from germline, CDR1 is MNHEY and CDR2 is SVGAGI. This CDR3 has 15 residues. V lost 2 bases and J 0 bases, leaving 8 bases between the germline ends. CDR3 DNA: TGTGCCAGCAGTTACGGGGGGGCCTCTGGAAACACCATATATTTT. This translates into CASSYGGASGNTIYF.

J is TRBJ1-5 and V is TRBV7-9; D unclear. CDR3 length: 10 residues. CDR1 SEHNR and CDR2 FQNEAQ come from the germline V gene (reference sequence). Trimming pared 8 bases from V and 9 bases from J, leaving 8 bases between. The CDR3 DNA is TGTGCCAGCCCCTATTTGCCCCAGCATTTT. Protein product: CASPYLPQHF.

The gene calls are TRBV14 and TRBJ1-3, with a tentative D call TRBD1 (5 bases). The CDR3 runs to 20 residues. Germline V gene lookup returns CDR1 SGHDN and CDR2 FVKESK. V was pared by 1 base and J by 0 bases, with 22 bases between. The CDR3 region has the DNA TGTGCCAGCAGCCAAGGGTTTCACGGGGGTCGCGGGAGCTCTGGAAACACCATATATTTT. It codes for CASSQGFHGGRGSSGNTIYF.

The chain employs TRBV19 and TRBJ1-2, with 8 bases identical to TRBD1. The CDR3 has 14 residues. V shed 4 bases, J shed 7 bases, and the junction held 8 bases outside the gene matches. Germline CDR1 reads LNHDA; CDR2 reads SQIVND (reference sequence). For the CDR3, the DNA is TGTGCCAGTAGTAACCCGCCGGGGACAGGTGGCTACACCTTC. Translating it yields CASSNPPGTGGYTF.

Regarding this clone: One junction end does not reproduce the germline sequence, and a read error may be involved. The gene calls are TRBV5-1 and TRBJ2-3; D may be TRBD1 or TRBD2 (5 bases each). This CDR3 has 15 residues. The germline gives CDR1 SGHRS, CDR2 YFSETQ. This CDR3 is CASGLEGRRTDTQYF. The CDR3 DNA follows: TGCGCCAGCGGCTTAGAGGGACGTCGCACAGATACGCAGTATTTT.

The chain uses TRBV9 and TRBJ1-3; no clear D gene. Germline assignment: CDR1 SGDLS and CDR2 YYNGEE. Trimming removed 0 bases at V and 2 bases at J, with 6 bases between. The CDR3 covers 14 residues. CDR3 region: CASSVVPTGNTIYF. The CDR3 DNA is TGTGCCAGCAGCGTAGTCCCAACTGGAAACACCATATATTTT. Based on the CDR3 plus reference TRBV9 and TRBJ1-3, the full variable domain is DSGVTQTPKHLITATGQRVTLRCSPRSGDLSVYWYQQSLDQGLQFLIQYYNGEERAKGNILERFSAQQFPDLHSELNLSSLELGDSALYFCASSVVPTGNTIYFGEGSWLTVV.

The chain recombines TRBV10-3 with TRBJ2-1; D ambiguous. The CDR3 is 17 residues long. CDR1 and CDR2 (germline): ENHRY, SYGVKD. Between the trimmed V and J ends, which lost 7 bases and 0 bases, there was a span of 19 bases. CDR3 coding DNA: TGTGCCATCACCCCCCGACCCCGGCCCAACTCCTACAATGAGCAGTTCTTC. Its protein is CAITPRPRPNSYNEQFF.

The chain joins TRBV2 to TRBJ1-5; no firm D call. CDR1 SNHLY and CDR2 FYNNEI come from the germline V gene. With 4 bases removed from V and 4 bases from J, the gap between germline ends came to 8 bases. This CDR3 region has 13 residues. Here the CDR3 reads CASSVTENQPQHF. The CDR3 DNA follows: TGTGCCAGCAGTGTGACGGAAAATCAGCCCCAGCATTTT.

The chain carries TRBV2 and TRBJ2-3; possible D gene TRBD1, 6 bases. The germline gives CDR1 SNHLY, CDR2 FYNNEI. The length of the CDR3 is 13 residues. V lost 7 bases and J 5 bases, leaving 13 bases between the germline ends. The CDR3 here is CASIIGGRDTQYF. CDR3 nucleotides: TGTGCCAGCATCATAGGGGGTCGAGATACGCAGTATTTT. The variable domain in full, with the rest retrieved from reference TRBV2 and TRBJ2-3, is EPEVTQTPSHQVTQMGQEVILRCVPISNHLYFYWYRQILGQKVEFLVSFYNNEISEKSEIFDDQFSVERPDGSNFTLKIRSTKLEDSAMYFCASIIGGRDTQYFGPGTRLTVL.

The genes are TRBV7-6 and TRBJ2-2, with D possibly TRBD1 on 7 matching bases. Germline V gene sequence: CDR1 SGHVS, CDR2 FNYEAQ. The CDR3 extends over 16 amino acids. The germline V and J ends were trimmed by 3 bases and 8 bases, with 19 bases remaining between them. Here the CDR3 reads CASSFQSAGQFGELFF. As DNA, the CDR3 is TGTGCCAGCAGCTTCCAAAGCGCGGGACAGTTTGGGGAGCTGTTTTTT.

This clone showed up just once. V usage is TRBV5-1 and J usage is TRBJ1-6; weak D call: TRBD1 (5 bases). The V end lost 1 base, the J end lost 10 bases, and 18 bases lay between the germline ends. The CDR3 runs 16 residues. From germline, CDR1 is SGHRS and CDR2 YFSETQ. The chain's CDR3 is CASSLRVAGRESPLHF. The CDR3 DNA reads TGCGCCAGCAGCTTGAGGGTCGCAGGGAGGGAATCACCCCTCCACTTT.

The chain recombines TRBV9 with TRBJ1-4; D is perhaps TRBD1 (5 bases). V lost 0 bases and J 7 bases, leaving 16 bases between the germline ends. The CDR3 runs to 16 residues. Germline CDR1 is SGDLS and CDR2 is YYNGEE. CDR3 region: CASSVGGVRIGEKLFF. The DNA of the CDR3 is TGTGCCAGCAGCGTAGGAGGGGTTCGGATTGGTGAAAAACTGTTTTTT.

CDR3 bases: TGTGCCAGCAGCTTTGGGGGGTATTCTGGGGCCAACGTCCTGACTTTC. Translating it yields CASSFGGYSGANVLTF. The chain uses TRBV5-4 and TRBJ2-6, with D possibly matching TRBD2 (6 bases). V shed 2 bases and J shed 1 base, with 10 bases lying between them. The CDR3 contains 16 residues. From germline, CDR1 is SGHNT and CDR2 YYREEE (reference sequence). Supplemented by reference TRBV5-4 and TRBJ2-6, the full variable domain reads ETGVTQSPTHLIKTRGQQVTLRCSSQSGHNTVSWYQQALGQGPQFIFQYYREEENGRGNFPPRFSGLQFPNYSSELNVNALELDDSALYLCASSFGGYSGANVLTFGAGSRLTVL.

V gene TRBV20-1 combines with J gene TRBJ1-5; the D gene is possibly TRBD1 (6 bases). Per germline, CDR1 DFQATT and CDR2 SNEGSKA (reference sequence). The CDR3 has 10 amino acids. The V gene lost 3 bases and the J gene lost 15 bases, with 12 bases spanning the gap. CDR3 sequence (DNA): TGCAGTGCTAGGGGGGACACTATGCATTTT. Protein: CSARGDTMHF.